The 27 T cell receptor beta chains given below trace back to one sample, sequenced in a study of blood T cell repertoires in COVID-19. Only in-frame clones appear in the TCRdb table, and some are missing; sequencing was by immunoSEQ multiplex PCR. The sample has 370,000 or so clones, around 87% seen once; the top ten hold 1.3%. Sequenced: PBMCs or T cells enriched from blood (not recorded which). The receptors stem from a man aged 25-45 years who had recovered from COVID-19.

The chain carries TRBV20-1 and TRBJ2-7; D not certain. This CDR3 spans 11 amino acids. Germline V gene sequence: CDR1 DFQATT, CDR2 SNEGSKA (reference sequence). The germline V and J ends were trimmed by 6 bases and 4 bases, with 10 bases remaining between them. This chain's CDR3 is CSAPYFYEQYF. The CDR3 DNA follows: TGCAGTGCCCCTTACTTTTACGAGCAGTACTTC.

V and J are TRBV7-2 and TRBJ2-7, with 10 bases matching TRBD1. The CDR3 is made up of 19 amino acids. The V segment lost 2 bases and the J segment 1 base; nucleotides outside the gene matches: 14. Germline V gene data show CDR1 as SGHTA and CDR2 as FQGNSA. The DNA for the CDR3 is TGTGCCAGCAGCTTACGGGGGGGGACAGGGGTTTCCCGATCCTACGAGCAGTACTTC. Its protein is CASSLRGGTGVSRSYEQYF.

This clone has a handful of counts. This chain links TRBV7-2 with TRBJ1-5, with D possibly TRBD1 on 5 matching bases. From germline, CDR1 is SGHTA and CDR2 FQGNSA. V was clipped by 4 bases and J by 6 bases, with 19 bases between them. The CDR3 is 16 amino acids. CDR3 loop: CASSSAGTFSGQPQHF. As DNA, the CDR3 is TGTGCCAGCAGCTCTGCCGGGACTTTTTCGGGTCAGCCCCAGCATTTT. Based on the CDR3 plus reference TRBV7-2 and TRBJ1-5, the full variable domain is GAGVSQSPSNKVTEKGKDVELRCDPISGHTALYWYRQSLGQGLEFLIYFQGNSAPDKSGLPSDRFSAERTGGSVSTLTIQRTQQEDSAVYLCASSSAGTFSGQPQHFGDGTRLSIL.

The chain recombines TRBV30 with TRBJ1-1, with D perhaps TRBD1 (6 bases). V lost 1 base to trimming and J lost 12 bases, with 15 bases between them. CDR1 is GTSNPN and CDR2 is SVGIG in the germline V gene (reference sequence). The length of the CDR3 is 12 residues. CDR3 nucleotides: TGTGCCTGGAGTGCAGGGGTCTTTGGAACTTTCTTT. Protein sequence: CAWSAGVFGTFF.

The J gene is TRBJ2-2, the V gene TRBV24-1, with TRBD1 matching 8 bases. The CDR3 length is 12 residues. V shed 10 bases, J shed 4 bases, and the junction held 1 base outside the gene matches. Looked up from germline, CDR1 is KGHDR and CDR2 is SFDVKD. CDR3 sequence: CATGTGTGELFF. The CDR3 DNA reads TGTGCCACAGGGACAGGCACCGGGGAGCTGTTTTTT.

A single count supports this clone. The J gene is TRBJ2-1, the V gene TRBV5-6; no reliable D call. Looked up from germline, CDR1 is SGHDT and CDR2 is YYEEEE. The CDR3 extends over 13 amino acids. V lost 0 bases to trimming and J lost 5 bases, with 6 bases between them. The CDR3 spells CASSLGADNEQFF. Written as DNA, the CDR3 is TGTGCCAGCAGCTTGGGCGCGGACAATGAGCAGTTCTTC.

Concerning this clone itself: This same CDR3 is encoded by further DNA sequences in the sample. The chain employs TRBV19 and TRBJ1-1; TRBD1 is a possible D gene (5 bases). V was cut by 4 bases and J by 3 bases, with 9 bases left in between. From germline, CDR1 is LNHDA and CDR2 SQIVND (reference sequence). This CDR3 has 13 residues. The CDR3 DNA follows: TGTGCCAGTAGTAGGGGCAGGGACACTGAAGCTTTCTTT. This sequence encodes CASSRGRDTEAFF.

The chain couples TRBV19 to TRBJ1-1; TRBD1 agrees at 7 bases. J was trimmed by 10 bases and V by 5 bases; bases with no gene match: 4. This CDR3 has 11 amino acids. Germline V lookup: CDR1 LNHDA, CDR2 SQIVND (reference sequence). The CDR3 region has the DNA TGTGCCAGTAGTGAGGGGGCAGGAGCTTTCTTT. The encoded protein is CASSEGAGAFF.

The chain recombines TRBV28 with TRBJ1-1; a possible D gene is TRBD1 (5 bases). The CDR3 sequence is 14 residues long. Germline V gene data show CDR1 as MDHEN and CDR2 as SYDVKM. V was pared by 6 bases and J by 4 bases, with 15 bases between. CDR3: CASRTIGGGTEAFF. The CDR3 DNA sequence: TGTGCCAGCAGAACTATTGGGGGGGGCACTGAAGCTTTCTTT. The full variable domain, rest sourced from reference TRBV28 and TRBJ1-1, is DVKVTQSSRYLVKRTGEKVFLECVQDMDHENMFWYRQDPGLGLRLIYFSYDVKMKEKGDIPEGYSVSREKKERFSLILESASTNQTSMYLCASRTIGGGTEAFFGQGTRLTVV.

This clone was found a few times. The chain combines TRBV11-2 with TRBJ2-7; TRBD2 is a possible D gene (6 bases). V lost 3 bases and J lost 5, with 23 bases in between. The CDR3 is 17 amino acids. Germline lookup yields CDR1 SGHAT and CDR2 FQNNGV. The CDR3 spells CASSLVLSAGSDHEQYF. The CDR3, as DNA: TGTGCCAGCAGCTTGGTCCTAAGTGCGGGGAGCGACCACGAGCAGTACTTC.

The CDR3 loop is CASSVSGGSSGELFF. The CDR3 region has the DNA TGTGCCAGCAGCGTTAGCGGGGGGTCCTCCGGGGAGCTGTTTTTT. The genes are TRBV9 and TRBJ2-2; 10 bases are shared with TRBD2. The CDR3 consists of 15 residues. The J segment lost 6 bases and the V segment lost 2 bases, leaving 4 bases of the junction unmatched. The germline V gene encodes CDR1 SGDLS and CDR2 YYNGEE.

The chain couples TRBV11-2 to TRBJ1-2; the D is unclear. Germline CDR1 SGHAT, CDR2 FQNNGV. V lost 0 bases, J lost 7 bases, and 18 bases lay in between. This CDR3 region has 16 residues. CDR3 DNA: TGTGCCAGCAGCTTAGAGCGGTTTCGGGCGGCGGGTGGCTACACCTTC. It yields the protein CASSLERFRAAGGYTF.

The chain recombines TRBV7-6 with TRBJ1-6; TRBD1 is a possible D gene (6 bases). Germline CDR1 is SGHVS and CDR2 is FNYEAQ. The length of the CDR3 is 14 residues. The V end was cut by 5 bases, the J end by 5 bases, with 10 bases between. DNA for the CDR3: TGTGCCAGCAGCCCCACAGGGAATAATTCACCCCTCCACTTT. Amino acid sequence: CASSPTGNNSPLHF.

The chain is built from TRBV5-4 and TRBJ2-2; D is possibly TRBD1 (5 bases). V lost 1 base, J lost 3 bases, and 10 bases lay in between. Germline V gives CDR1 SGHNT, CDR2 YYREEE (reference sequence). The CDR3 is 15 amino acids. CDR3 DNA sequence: TGTGCCAGCAGCTTGAGGCAGGGTGACACCGGGGAGCTGTTTTTT. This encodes CASSLRQGDTGELFF.

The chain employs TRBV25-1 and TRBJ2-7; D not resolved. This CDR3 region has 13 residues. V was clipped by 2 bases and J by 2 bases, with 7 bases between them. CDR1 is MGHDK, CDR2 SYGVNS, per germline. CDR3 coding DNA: TGTGCCAGCAGTGAAGGAGTAACCTACGAGCAGTACTTC. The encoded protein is CASSEGVTYEQYF.

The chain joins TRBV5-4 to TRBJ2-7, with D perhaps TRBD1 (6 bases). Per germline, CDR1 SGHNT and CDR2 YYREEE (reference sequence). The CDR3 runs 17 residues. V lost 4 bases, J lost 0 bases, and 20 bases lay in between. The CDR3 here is CASSPRTGDKSSYEQYF. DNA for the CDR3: TGTGCCAGCAGCCCAAGGACCGGGGACAAAAGCTCCTACGAGCAGTACTTC.

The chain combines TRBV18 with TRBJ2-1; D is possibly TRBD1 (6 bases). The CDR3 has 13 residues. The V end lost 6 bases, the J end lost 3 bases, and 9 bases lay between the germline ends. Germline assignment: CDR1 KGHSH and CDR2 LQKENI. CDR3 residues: CASSSQGYNEQFF. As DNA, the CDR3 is TGTGCCAGCTCGTCACAGGGCTACAATGAGCAGTTCTTC.

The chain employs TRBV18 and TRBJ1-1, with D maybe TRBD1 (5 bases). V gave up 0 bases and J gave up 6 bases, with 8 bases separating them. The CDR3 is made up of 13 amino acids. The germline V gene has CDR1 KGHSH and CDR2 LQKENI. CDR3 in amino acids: CASSPPTGAEAFF. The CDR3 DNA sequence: TGTGCCAGCTCACCACCCACAGGAGCTGAAGCTTTCTTT. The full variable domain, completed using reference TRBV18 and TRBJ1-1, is NAGVMQNPRHLVRRRGQEARLRCSPMKGHSHVYWYRQLPEEGLKFMVYLQKENIIDESGMPKERFSAEFPKEGPSILRIQQVVRGDSAAYFCASSPPTGAEAFFGQGTRLTVV.

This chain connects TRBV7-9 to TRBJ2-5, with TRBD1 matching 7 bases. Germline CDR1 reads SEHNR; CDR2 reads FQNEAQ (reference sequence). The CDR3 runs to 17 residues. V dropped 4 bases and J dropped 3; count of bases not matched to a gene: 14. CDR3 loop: CASSSEILGTVKETQYF. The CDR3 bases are TGTGCCAGCAGCTCCGAGATCCTCGGGACAGTAAAAGAGACCCAGTACTTC.

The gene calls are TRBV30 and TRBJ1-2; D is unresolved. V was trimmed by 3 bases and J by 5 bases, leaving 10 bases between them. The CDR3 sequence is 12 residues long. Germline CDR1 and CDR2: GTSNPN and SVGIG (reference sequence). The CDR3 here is CAWRVRAYGYTF. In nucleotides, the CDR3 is TGTGCCTGGAGGGTGAGGGCGTATGGCTACACCTTC.

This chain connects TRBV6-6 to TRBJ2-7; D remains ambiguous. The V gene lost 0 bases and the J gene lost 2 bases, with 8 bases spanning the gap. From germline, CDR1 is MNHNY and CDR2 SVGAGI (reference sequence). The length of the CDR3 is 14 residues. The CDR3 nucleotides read TGTGCCAGCAGTTACTCGGCCGATACCTACGAGCAGTACTTC. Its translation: CASSYSADTYEQYF.

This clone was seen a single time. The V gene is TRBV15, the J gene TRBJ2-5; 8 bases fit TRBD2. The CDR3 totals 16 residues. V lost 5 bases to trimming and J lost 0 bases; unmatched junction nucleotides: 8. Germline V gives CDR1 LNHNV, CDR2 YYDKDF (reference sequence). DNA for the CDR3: TGTGCCACCAGCCGCGGCAGCGGGGGATACCAAGAGACCCAGTACTTC. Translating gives CATSRGSGGYQETQYF.

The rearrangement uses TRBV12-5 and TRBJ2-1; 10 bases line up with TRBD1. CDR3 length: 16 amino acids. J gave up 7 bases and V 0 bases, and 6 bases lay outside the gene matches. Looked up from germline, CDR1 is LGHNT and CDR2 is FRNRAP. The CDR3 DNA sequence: TGTGCTAGTGGTTTGGTTAAGACAGGGGGCGGGAATGAGCAGTTCTTC. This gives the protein CASGLVKTGGGNEQFF.

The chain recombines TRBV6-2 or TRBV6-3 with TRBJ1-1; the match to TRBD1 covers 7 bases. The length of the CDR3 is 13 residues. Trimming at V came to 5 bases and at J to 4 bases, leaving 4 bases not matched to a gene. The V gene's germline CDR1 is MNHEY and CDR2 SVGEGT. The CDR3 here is CASSRPGGTEAFF. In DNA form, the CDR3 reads TGTGCCAGCAGTAGGCCAGGGGGCACTGAAGCTTTCTTT.

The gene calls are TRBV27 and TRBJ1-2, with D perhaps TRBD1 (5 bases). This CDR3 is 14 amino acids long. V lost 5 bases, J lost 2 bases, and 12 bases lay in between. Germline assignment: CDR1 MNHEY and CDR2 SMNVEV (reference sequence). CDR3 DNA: TGTGCCAGCAGTAGCCTAGGGGCGAACTATGGCTACACCTTC. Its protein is CASSSLGANYGYTF.

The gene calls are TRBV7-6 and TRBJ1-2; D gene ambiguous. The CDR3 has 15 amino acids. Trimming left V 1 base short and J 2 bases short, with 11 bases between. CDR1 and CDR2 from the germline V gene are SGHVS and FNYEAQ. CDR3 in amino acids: CASSLDHGGNYGYTF. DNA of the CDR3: TGTGCCAGCAGCTTAGATCACGGAGGGAACTATGGCTACACCTTC.

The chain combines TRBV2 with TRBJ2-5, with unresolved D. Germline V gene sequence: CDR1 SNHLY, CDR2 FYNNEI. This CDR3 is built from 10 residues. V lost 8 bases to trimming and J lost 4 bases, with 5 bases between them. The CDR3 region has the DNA TGTGCCAGCGTACTAGAGACCCAGTACTTC. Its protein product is CASVLETQYF.